This T cell receptor (beta chain) was found in a study of shared clonotypes between healthy human individuals. On the study more broadly: CD8 memory received one plate per donor, CD8 naive two, CD4 memory three and CD4 naive three.

Study findings and constraints: On the whole, naive subsets had larger estimated richness than memory subsets had.

This table comes from immunoSEQ multiplex PCR, and its TCRdb copy is limited to in-frame clones, with some not included. The repertoire holds over 1.5 million clones, with 95% to 99% as singletons. A remark on this clone: The antigen is undetermined.

V lost 6 bases to trimming and J lost 2 bases; unmatched junction nucleotides: 12. The germline CDR1 and CDR2 sequences are MDHEN and SYDVKM. This CDR3 region has 16 residues. The receptor was isolated from a man aged 25 to 40 in good health. This chain uses TRBV28 with TRBJ1-1; 7 nucleotides match TRBD1. Input material: naive CD4+ T cells sorted from blood. The sample's subset: CD45RA+ positively selected. The CDR3 DNA is TGTGCCAGCAGGACTCCGGGACAGTCGAGAAACACTGAAGCTTTCTTT. It encodes CASRTPGQSRNTEAFF.